Listed here are 20 T cell receptor beta chains from one sample, sequenced in a study of T cell clonotyping in hematopoietic cell transplantation (dated by TCRdb to about 2021). Library preparation used the immunoSEQ multiplex PCR assay. TCRdb stores this immuneACCESS table with in-frame sequences only. Part of the clones is absent; in the studies checked, under half of the shortfall reflects unresolved V genes, and no reason is known for the rest. Counted in this sample were approximately 5,000 clones; approximately 96% of them appeared once. The ten largest make up 2% to 3% of the sample. The time point label here, explained by the study, means: 100 days after allo-HCT. The sample here was PBMCs, taken 100 days after allogeneic stem cell transplant. The receptors were gathered from a male patient aged 40-55 years who had an allogeneic stem cell transplant from a related donor, so the T cells may come from the graft donor. Some clones in this sample may be carry-over from other donors' samples.

This sequence joins TRBV7-9 and TRBJ2-2; D unclear. The CDR3 length is 15 residues. Looked up from germline, CDR1 is SEHNR and CDR2 is FQNEAQ (reference sequence). Trimming removed 1 base from V and 0 bases from J, with 6 bases in between. CDR3: CASSLGRANTGELFF. The CDR3 DNA reads as TGTGCCAGCAGCTTAGGCAGAGCGAACACCGGGGAGCTGTTTTTT.

The CDR3 DNA follows: TGCGCCAGCAGCTGGGGACTAGCGGGGGGGGTTGAGCAGTTCTTC. It specifies CASSWGLAGGVEQFF. V and J are TRBV5-1 and TRBJ2-1; 16 bases match TRBD2. The CDR3 is made up of 15 amino acids. The germline CDR1 and CDR2 sequences are SGHRS and YFSETQ. J lost 9 bases, V lost 3 bases, and 3 bases had no gene match.

This chain connects TRBV11-1 to TRBJ1-6; TRBD1 matches at 7 bases. CDR3 length: 14 amino acids. Trimming took 3 bases from V and 7 from J; bases not matched to a gene: 3. CDR1 is SGHAT and CDR2 is FQDESV in the germline V gene (reference sequence). This chain's CDR3 is CASSFRDSNSPLHF. The CDR3 nucleotides read TGTGCCAGCAGCTTTCGGGACAGCAATTCACCCCTCCACTTT. The full variable domain, its missing parts supplied by reference TRBV11-1 and TRBJ1-6, is EAEVAQSPRYKITEKSQAVAFWCDPISGHATLYWYRQILGQGPELLVQFQDESVVDDSQLPKDRFSAERLKGVDSTLKIQPAELGDSAMYLCASSFRDSNSPLHFGNGTRLTVT.

The V gene is TRBV29-1, the J gene TRBJ2-3; 9 bases line up with TRBD2. The CDR3 has 15 residues. V dropped 7 bases and J dropped 0; count of bases not matched to a gene: 8. CDR1 is SQVTM and CDR2 is ANQGSEA in the germline V gene. The chain's CDR3 is CSASRSGGSTDTQYF. As DNA, the CDR3 is TGCAGCGCCAGTCGTAGCGGGGGAAGCACAGATACGCAGTATTTT.

The chain couples TRBV9 to TRBJ1-4; TRBD1 is a possible D gene (5 bases). The V end was cut by 0 bases, the J end by 8 bases, with 14 bases between. Looked up from germline, CDR1 is SGDLS and CDR2 is YYNGEE. The CDR3 runs to 15 residues. The CDR3 loop reads CASSVDGARREKLFF. CDR3 DNA sequence: TGTGCCAGCAGCGTAGACGGGGCGCGGAGGGAAAAACTGTTTTTT.

The genes are TRBV6-1 and TRBJ2-1, with no clear D. The CDR3 loop spans 14 amino acids. Germline V gene sequence: CDR1 MNHNS, CDR2 SASEGT. Trimming removed 5 bases from V and 11 bases from J, with 19 bases in between. The CDR3 DNA reads TGTGCCAGCAGTCCCACGGGCAGAACCAGTCAGCAGTTCTTC. As protein: CASSPTGRTSQQFF.

The chain combines TRBV28 with TRBJ2-7; D is perhaps TRBD1 (5 bases). Germline CDR1 is MDHEN and CDR2 is SYDVKM. The CDR3 sequence is 14 residues long. V shed 6 bases and J shed 1 base, with 13 bases lying between them. The DNA of the CDR3 is TGTGCCAGCAGCCCAAGACAGTATTCCTACGAGCAGTACTTC. Residues: CASSPRQYSYEQYF.

This clone came up once. V usage is TRBV30 and J usage is TRBJ1-3, with D possibly matching TRBD1 (5 bases). The CDR3 is 12 residues long. Trimming took off 3 bases at V and 3 bases at J, with 6 bases between the two ends. Germline V gene sequence: CDR1 GTSNPN, CDR2 SVGIG (reference sequence). Here the CDR3 reads CAWRGGGNTIYF. The CDR3 DNA reads TGTGCCTGGAGGGGGGGTGGAAACACCATATATTTT.

The chain recombines TRBV7-3 with TRBJ2-2, with D possibly being TRBD1 (5 bases). The CDR3 has 14 residues. V was shortened by 2 bases and J by 6 bases, with 10 bases between the two germline ends. The V gene's germline CDR1 is SGHTA and CDR2 FQGTGA. The CDR3: CASSLGQGAGELFF. The CDR3 DNA reads as TGTGCCAGCAGCTTAGGTCAAGGGGCCGGGGAGCTGTTTTTT.

The chain employs TRBV6-5 and TRBJ1-2; a weak D match, TRBD1 (5 bases). The CDR3 has 14 amino acids. Germline lookup yields CDR1 MNHEY and CDR2 SVGAGI. Trimming took 6 bases from V and 4 from J, leaving 15 bases between them. CDR3 in DNA: TGTGCCAGCAGACCCCAGTGGGGGACCTATGGCTACACCTTC. Residues: CASRPQWGTYGYTF.

The V call is TRBV2, the J call TRBJ1-1, with D unclear. This CDR3 spans 13 amino acids. Trimming took 6 bases from V and 2 from J, leaving 10 bases between them. Per germline, CDR1 SNHLY and CDR2 FYNNEI. DNA for the CDR3: TGTGCCAGCAGCACCTGGGGTAACACTGAAGCTTTCTTT. It is translated as CASSTWGNTEAFF. Full variable domain (missing parts from reference TRBV2 and TRBJ1-1): EPEVTQTPSHQVTQMGQEVILRCVPISNHLYFYWYRQILGQKVEFLVSFYNNEISEKSEIFDDQFSVERPDGSNFTLKIRSTKLEDSAMYFCASSTWGNTEAFFGQGTRLTVV.

V is TRBV4-1 and J is TRBJ1-5; TRBD1 matches at 9 bases. The germline V gene encodes CDR1 MGHRA and CDR2 YSYEKL. The ends lost 3 bases at V and 3 bases at J; junction bases unmatched: 6. This CDR3 is built from 16 residues. DNA of the CDR3: TGCGCCAGCAGCCAGGTGGACAGGGGCAACAATCAGCCCCAGCATTTT. Amino acid sequence: CASSQVDRGNNQPQHF.

The chain combines TRBV2 with TRBJ1-5; D remains ambiguous. The CDR3 is made up of 15 amino acids. Germline CDR1 reads SNHLY; CDR2 reads FYNNEI. Trimming stripped 5 bases from V and 1 base from J, with 12 bases between. CDR3 amino acids: CASSYRVSSNQPQHF. In DNA form, the CDR3 reads TGTGCCAGCAGTTATCGGGTTTCAAGCAATCAGCCCCAGCATTTT.

The chain links TRBV7-2 to TRBJ1-1, with 12 positions matching TRBD1. The CDR3 is made up of 17 amino acids. CDR1 SGHTA and CDR2 FQGNSA come from the germline V gene. J was trimmed by 3 bases and V by 1 base; bases with no gene match: 6. DNA of the CDR3: TGTGCCAGCAGCTTAGTATGGGACAGGGGGCGAGACACTGAAGCTTTCTTT. This codes for CASSLVWDRGRDTEAFF.

This chain uses TRBV6-6 with TRBJ2-1, with 13 bases identical to TRBD2. CDR3 length equals 16 residues. V gave up 5 bases and J gave up 2 bases; unmatched junction bases: 3. Looked up from germline, CDR1 is MNHNY and CDR2 is SVGAGI (reference sequence). The CDR3 is CASSPTSGRTYNEQFF. The CDR3, as DNA: TGTGCCAGCAGTCCGACTAGCGGGAGGACCTACAATGAGCAGTTCTTC.

V and J are TRBV10-2 and TRBJ2-3; 14 bases map to TRBD2. CDR1 is WSHSY and CDR2 is SAAADI in the germline V gene. After removal of 5 bases from V and 6 bases from J, the junction contained 7 bases not matched to a gene. The CDR3 consists of 16 residues. CDR3 sequence (DNA): TGCGCCAGCAGTTCCGGGACTAGCGGGAGCGGGGATACGCAGTATTTT. This translates into CASSSGTSGSGDTQYF.

This chain joins TRBV9 and TRBJ2-1; 10 positions match TRBD2. Germline-derived CDR1 and CDR2 are SGDLS and YYNGEE. Trimming removed 1 base from V and 5 bases from J; junction bases left unmatched: 12. The CDR3 runs 18 residues. In DNA, the CDR3 is TGTGCCAGCAGCGTAAGTCTAAGGAGGACTAGCGGAAACAATGAGCAGTTCTTC. Translating gives CASSVSLRRTSGNNEQFF.

A word on this clone: The junction and the germline gene differ at one end; a read error may be behind it. V usage is TRBV7-7 and J usage is TRBJ2-2; 8 bases align to TRBD2. The germline V gene has CDR1 SSHAT and CDR2 FNYEAQ (reference sequence). The CDR3 has 15 amino acids. The CDR3 DNA sequence: TGTGCTAGCAGCTCCGGGACTAGGAACACCGGGGAGCTGTTTTTT. Protein: CASSSGTRNTGELFF.

V gene TRBV6-6 combines with J gene TRBJ1-4, with a possible D match to TRBD1 (6 bases). The CDR3 is made up of 15 amino acids. Trimming removed 7 bases at V and 0 bases at J, with 12 bases between. Germline CDR1 and CDR2: MNHNY and SVGAGI (reference sequence). In nucleotides, the CDR3 is TGTGCCAGCATCGGACAGTCCACAACTAATGAAAAACTGTTTTTT. Protein sequence: CASIGQSTTNEKLFF.

The chain joins TRBV4-1 to TRBJ2-3; no clear D gene. The V end lost 6 bases, the J end lost 4 bases, and 5 bases lay between the germline ends. The germline V gene encodes CDR1 MGHRA and CDR2 YSYEKL. The CDR3 sequence is 11 residues long. CDR3 protein: CASRWADTQYF. In DNA form, the CDR3 reads TGCGCCAGCAGGTGGGCAGATACGCAGTATTTT.